The clone carrying this TCR beta chain has a handful of counts. Its specificity is not known. Other DNA sequences in the sample encode the same CDR3. This sample is part of a study of shared clonotypes between healthy human individuals. Study outcomes and limitations: Several donors held about 4.6% of naive CD4 clonotypes in common.

The CDR3 covers 15 residues. The germline CDR1 and CDR2 sequences are MNHEY and SMNVEV (reference sequence). V lost 6 bases and J lost 3; bases outside the gene matches: 4. Using approximately 200 ng DNA, 32,000 or so T cell genomes, the sorted-subset replicate PCRs were run. The assay was immunoSEQ multiplex PCR, and TCRdb's table has in-frame clones only and misses some. The table includes 1.5 million to 2.5 million clones, approximately 94% detected once. CD8 cells regarded as naive lacked CD45RO, were positively chosen for CCR7, and omitted terminally differentiated effector memory CD45RA+ cells. Every one of the donors was a Caucasian adult that lived in Nashville, Tennessee.

The sample was naive CD8+ T cells sorted from blood. The V gene is TRBV27, the J gene TRBJ2-1; 11 bases align to TRBD2. The TCR originated in a man between 18 and 29 years old in good health. CDR3 protein: CASSLGLADYNEQFF. CDR3 DNA: TGTGCCAGCAGCCTGGGACTAGCGGACTACAATGAGCAGTTCTTC.